The 30 T cell receptor beta chains in this list originate from one sample, sequenced in a study of spatial heterogeneity in lung cancer. Time point here: sample taken at primary tumor resection. Sequencing was performed on whole RNA extracted from tumor and nontumor lung tissue, or from frozen PBMC, and the material was left unsorted. TCRdb redid the calling of the 5' RACE reads with MiXCR, one entry per CDR3 protein. This table holds approximately 6,100 distinct CDR3 sequences, around 12% found once. Sequencing used normal lung tissue next to the tumor, obtained at surgery. The receptors originated from a male donor with early-stage non-small cell lung cancer.

Judged by abundance, this clonotype is medium-sized. The rearrangement joins TRBV11-2 to TRBJ2-1; D call uncertain. Germline CDR1 reads SGHAT; CDR2 reads FQNNGV. V lost 5 bases and J lost 0, with 17 bases in between. This CDR3 is 17 amino acids long. In DNA, the CDR3 is TGTGCCAGCAGCCCAAAGATGAAGGCGGCCTCCTACAATGAGCAGTTCTTC. Translating it yields CASSPKMKAASYNEQFF.

V and J are TRBV6-5 and TRBJ1-1; D uncertain. Germline V gene data show CDR1 as MNHEY and CDR2 as SVGAGI. The CDR3 spans 14 residues. V gave up 2 bases and J gave up 0 bases, with 7 bases separating them. The CDR3 is CASSYHSLNTEAFF. The CDR3 DNA reads as TGTGCCAGCAGTTACCACAGCTTGAACACTGAAGCTTTCTTT.

Many counts were recorded for this clonotype. The genes are TRBV2 and TRBJ2-7; unclear D gene. CDR3 length: 13 amino acids. With 6 bases removed from V and 2 bases from J, the gap between germline ends came to 11 bases. The V gene's germline CDR1 is SNHLY and CDR2 FYNNEI. The CDR3 sequence is CASSPPGPYEQYF. CDR3 DNA: TGTGCCAGCAGCCCACCGGGTCCCTACGAGCAGTACTTC. Full variable domain (outside the CDR3, taken from reference TRBV2 and TRBJ2-7): EPEVTQTPSHQVTQMGQEVILRCVPISNHLYFYWYRQILGQKVEFLVSFYNNEISEKSEIFDDQFSVERPDGSNFTLKIRSTKLEDSAMYFCASSPPGPYEQYFGPGTRLTVT.

This clonotype is categorized as medium-sized. The chain recombines TRBV4-1 with TRBJ2-1; maybe TRBD2 (6 bases). This CDR3 spans 16 amino acids. V was trimmed by 1 base and J by 9 bases, leaving 19 bases between them. Germline V lookup: CDR1 MGHRA, CDR2 YSYEKL. CDR3 DNA sequence: TGCGCCAGCAGCCAAGGTCGCGGGGTATCTCTACCTGAGCAGTTCTTC. It translates to CASSQGRGVSLPEQFF.

In its sample, this clonotype ranks as large. The CDR3 DNA follows: TGTGCCAGCAGTCAGGGACACACGAACACTGAAGCTTTCTTT. It translates to CASSQGHTNTEAFF. The genes are TRBV6-5 and TRBJ1-1, with D perhaps matching TRBD1 (6 bases). CDR1 and CDR2 (germline): MNHEY, SVGAGI. This CDR3 has 14 residues. V was pared by 5 bases and J by 1 base, with 11 bases between.

This clonotype is medium-sized (0.01 to 0.1%) within its sample. This chain uses TRBV6-5 with TRBJ2-1; D gene unclear. V was cut by 0 bases and J by 8 bases, with 8 bases left in between. CDR3 size: 13 residues. From germline, CDR1 is MNHEY and CDR2 SVGAGI. As DNA, the CDR3 is TGTGCCAGCAGTTACTCGATGTCATATGAGCAGTTCTTC. The encoded protein is CASSYSMSYEQFF.

J is TRBJ1-6 and V is TRBV20-1; no reliable D call. Germline V CDR1 and CDR2: DFQATT, SNEGSKA (reference sequence). Trimming stripped 1 base from V and 8 bases from J, with 9 bases between. The CDR3 is 13 residues long. As DNA, the CDR3 is TGCAGTGCTAGAGTAGCCTCCCATTCACCCCTCCACTTT. Protein sequence: CSARVASHSPLHF.

This clonotype has at least ten counts. The rearrangement joins TRBV7-8 to TRBJ2-7, with 7 bases identical to TRBD1. V lost 4 bases, J lost 2 bases, and 11 bases stayed unmatched. CDR3 length: 16 residues. CDR1 SGHVS and CDR2 FQNEAQ come from the germline V gene. The CDR3 DNA is TGTGCCAGCAGCTCAATAGTAGGGGGCCAACCCTACGAGCAGTACTTC. Protein: CASSSIVGGQPYEQYF. The entire variable domain, with the rest obtained from reference TRBV7-8 and TRBJ2-7, is as follows: GAGVSQSPRYKVAKRGQDVALRCDPISGHVSLFWYQQALGQGPEFLTYFQNEAQLDKSGLPSDRFFAERPEGSVSTLKIQRTQQEDSAVYLCASSSIVGGQPYEQYFGPGTRLTVT.

This clonotype has a handful of counts. The chain joins TRBV2 to TRBJ2-3; tentative D call: TRBD2 (7 bases). Germline CDR1 SNHLY, CDR2 FYNNEI. The CDR3 has 15 amino acids. V was cut by 6 bases and J by 6 bases, with 19 bases left in between. The chain's CDR3 is CASRKEGGAGDTQYF. The CDR3, as DNA: TGTGCCAGCAGGAAAGAAGGGGGGGCCGGCGATACGCAGTATTTT.

This clonotype is labeled medium-sized. The chain has TRBV3-1 and TRBJ2-7; 9 nucleotides line up with TRBD2. Germline values: CDR1 LGHDT, CDR2 YNNKEL (reference sequence). The CDR3 sequence is 15 residues long. V gave up 4 bases and J gave up 5 bases; unmatched junction bases: 9. The chain's CDR3 is CASSPVAGGNDEQYF. DNA for the CDR3: TGTGCCAGCAGCCCCGTGGCGGGAGGGAACGACGAGCAGTACTTC.

This clonotype was detected ten times or more. The chain carries TRBV4-3 and TRBJ2-3; TRBD1 agrees at 9 bases. The CDR3 has 14 residues. V trimming: 4 bases; J trimming: 4 bases; junction bases outside the gene matches: 3. CDR1 and CDR2 (germline): LGHNA, YSLEER. CDR3 bases: TGCGCCAGCAGCCGTGACAGGGGGGCAGATACGCAGTATTTT. Residues: CASSRDRGADTQYF.

This clonotype was observed at least ten times. The rearrangement joins TRBV4-3 to TRBJ1-1; D call uncertain. V lost 0 bases, J lost 7 bases, and 9 bases lay in between. CDR1 is LGHNA, CDR2 YSLEER, per germline. The CDR3 extends over 13 amino acids. The CDR3 spells CASSQDGPSEAFF. Here the CDR3 DNA reads TGCGCCAGCAGCCAAGATGGGCCGAGTGAAGCTTTCTTT.

This clonotype is medium-sized in the sample. The rearrangement uses TRBV10-3 and TRBJ2-1, with D hard to call. CDR1 is ENHRY and CDR2 is SYGVKD in the germline V gene. The CDR3 is 11 residues long. Trimming cost V 3 bases and J 8 bases, with 5 bases left between them. The CDR3 protein is CAISELDEQFF. The CDR3 DNA reads as TGTGCCATCAGTGAATTAGATGAGCAGTTCTTC.

V gene TRBV11-1 combines with J gene TRBJ2-7, with a tentative D call TRBD1 (6 bases). This CDR3 comprises 15 residues. The V gene lost 0 bases and the J gene lost 3 bases, with 12 bases spanning the gap. Germline values: CDR1 SGHAT, CDR2 FQDESV (reference sequence). The CDR3 DNA is TGTGCCAGCAGCTTAGCCCAGGGGCCCAACTACGAGCAGTACTTC. Protein sequence: CASSLAQGPNYEQYF.

This clonotype is judged medium-sized. The chain is built from TRBV10-3 and TRBJ2-3; no definite D call. The CDR3 length is 14 residues. Germline CDR1 is ENHRY and CDR2 is SYGVKD. The V end lost 3 bases, the J end lost 4 bases, and 11 bases lay between the germline ends. The CDR3 nucleotides are TGTGCCATCAGTGACCCACTGGCAGCAGATACGCAGTATTTT. The encoded protein is CAISDPLAADTQYF.

This clonotype was counted ten times or more. The chain carries TRBV7-2 and TRBJ2-7; D is unresolved. The CDR3 sequence is 13 residues long. Germline V CDR1 and CDR2: SGHTA, FQGNSA. V was shortened by 5 bases and J by 4 bases, with 12 bases between the two germline ends. The CDR3 DNA is TGTGCCAGCAGCCTCTATCAGGAATACGAGCAGTACTTC. Translating gives CASSLYQEYEQYF.

The chain employs TRBV20-1 and TRBJ2-4; 10 bases line up with TRBD1. Germline V gene lookup returns CDR1 DFQATT and CDR2 SNEGSKA (reference sequence). Trimming cost V 6 bases and J 3 bases; bases outside gene matches: 8. The CDR3 runs to 15 residues. The CDR3 spells CSAIKDRGNKNIQYF. The CDR3 DNA sequence: TGCAGTGCCATTAAGGACAGGGGGAACAAAAACATTCAGTACTTC.

This clonotype was detected ten times or more. V usage is TRBV5-1 and J usage is TRBJ1-5; D call uncertain. V lost 4 bases and J 6 bases, leaving 29 bases between the germline ends. CDR1 is SGHRS, CDR2 YFSETQ, per germline. This CDR3 is built from 19 residues. CDR3 sequence (DNA): TGCGCCAGCAGCCGATCAGGAGCCCCCCCCCCCGTGGTCGGTCAGCCCCAGCATTTT. This gives the protein CASSRSGAPPPVVGQPQHF.

The CDR3 nucleotides are TGTGCCAGCAGCTTAGTCGGTGATACTGAAGCTTTCTTT. Protein sequence: CASSLVGDTEAFF. The J gene is TRBJ1-1, the V gene TRBV7-2, with D unresolved. This CDR3 contains 13 residues. Germline V gene sequence: CDR1 SGHTA, CDR2 FQGNSA. Trimming took off 1 base at V and 5 bases at J, with 8 bases between the two ends.

This clonotype was detected ten times or more. V and J are TRBV12-3 or TRBV12-4 and TRBJ2-3; the match to TRBD1 covers 12 bases. The CDR3 spans 15 residues. The V gene end was trimmed by 5 bases and the J gene end by 2 bases; junction bases not matched to a gene: 2. The CDR3 here is CASSRDRGPTDTQYF. The DNA for the CDR3 is TGTGCCAGCAGTCGGGACAGGGGGCCCACAGATACGCAGTATTTT.

This clonotype appeared many times. The chain is built from TRBV6-5 and TRBJ1-3; D remains unclear. V dropped 0 bases and J dropped 0 bases, with 6 bases sitting between them. CDR1 and CDR2 (germline): MNHEY, SVGAGI. There are 15 residues in the CDR3. This chain's CDR3 is CASSYSRSSGNTIYF. In DNA form, the CDR3 reads TGTGCCAGCAGTTACTCTAGGAGCTCTGGAAACACCATATATTTT.

CDR3 sequence (DNA): TGCAGTGCTCCTAGCGGGGGACAGACGCAGTATTTT. Amino acid sequence: CSAPSGGQTQYF. The genes are TRBV20-1 and TRBJ2-3, with 10 nucleotides matching TRBD2. V trimming: 5 bases; J trimming: 9 bases; junction bases outside the gene matches: 5. The germline CDR1 and CDR2 sequences are DFQATT and SNEGSKA (reference sequence). CDR3 length equals 12 residues.

This clonotype rates as medium-sized. The rearrangement links TRBV7-9 to TRBJ1-2; perhaps TRBD1 as D (5 bases). The CDR3 loop spans 14 amino acids. The V end was cut by 2 bases, the J end by 3 bases, with 10 bases between. In germline, CDR1 is SEHNR, CDR2 FQNEAQ (reference sequence). The CDR3 bases are TGTGCCAGCAGCTTACAGGGAGCGGACTATGGCTACACCTTC. Translated: CASSLQGADYGYTF.

Within the sample, this clonotype is medium-sized (0.01 to 0.1%). The genes are TRBV5-1 and TRBJ2-6; D is possibly TRBD1 (5 bases). Germline CDR1 is SGHRS and CDR2 is YFSETQ. The V gene lost 2 bases and the J gene lost 0 bases, with 18 bases spanning the gap. This CDR3 comprises 19 residues. CDR3 DNA: TGCGCCAGCAGCTTACGAGGACAAGTTTTAAGCTCTGGGGCCAACGTCCTGACTTTC. The encoded protein is CASSLRGQVLSSGANVLTF.

This clonotype is labeled as medium-sized. The rearrangement uses TRBV29-1 and TRBJ1-1; no reliable D call. The CDR3 has 13 amino acids. Germline assignment: CDR1 SQVTM and CDR2 ANQGSEA. V lost 4 bases and J lost 1, with 10 bases in between. The CDR3 nucleotides are TGCAGCGTTGGTAGGACCAAGAACACTGAAGCTTTCTTT. This sequence encodes CSVGRTKNTEAFF.

At least ten counts were recorded for this clonotype. The genes are TRBV3-1 and TRBJ2-5; D not resolved. The CDR3 totals 15 residues. Trimming shortened V by 0 bases and J by 4 bases, and 12 bases separated the two germline ends. The germline V gene has CDR1 LGHDT and CDR2 YNNKEL (reference sequence). CDR3 DNA: TGTGCCAGCAGCCAAGATGCCGGGCCGCGAGAGACCCAGTACTTC. Residues: CASSQDAGPRETQYF.

This clonotype was counted many times. The rearrangement uses TRBV24-1 and TRBJ1-5; D ambiguous. Germline lookup yields CDR1 KGHDR and CDR2 SFDVKD. There are 13 residues in the CDR3. V lost 6 bases and J 7 bases, leaving 12 bases between the germline ends. CDR3 protein: CATSFGYGQPQHF. As DNA, the CDR3 is TGTGCCACCAGTTTTGGGTATGGGCAGCCCCAGCATTTT.

This clonotype is medium-sized within its sample. The chain carries TRBV5-1 and TRBJ2-3, with D perhaps matching TRBD1 (6 bases). The CDR3 loop spans 16 amino acids. The V gene lost 4 bases and the J gene lost 0 bases, with 15 bases spanning the gap. Per the germline V gene, CDR1 is SGHRS and CDR2 is YFSETQ. Here the CDR3 DNA reads TGCGCCAGCAGCGCATCGACAGGTGTTAGCACAGATACGCAGTATTTT. This translates into CASSASTGVSTDTQYF.

This clonotype was seen at least ten times. The gene calls are TRBV2 and TRBJ2-1; D is unclear. This CDR3 contains 13 residues. CDR1 SNHLY and CDR2 FYNNEI come from the germline V gene. V lost 1 base and J lost 8, with 9 bases in between. The CDR3 nucleotides are TGTGCCAGCAGTGAAGATGATGAAGATGAGCAGTTCTTC. This codes for CASSEDDEDEQFF.

Many counts were recorded for this clonotype. The chain carries TRBV27 and TRBJ2-5, with 8 positions matching TRBD2. This CDR3 has 13 residues. Germline CDR1 MNHEY, CDR2 SMNVEV (reference sequence). V was clipped by 6 bases and J by 4 bases; unmatched bases: 4. The CDR3 sequence is CASRAAGVETQYF. The CDR3 nucleotides read TGTGCCAGCAGAGCAGCGGGAGTAGAGACCCAGTACTTC.